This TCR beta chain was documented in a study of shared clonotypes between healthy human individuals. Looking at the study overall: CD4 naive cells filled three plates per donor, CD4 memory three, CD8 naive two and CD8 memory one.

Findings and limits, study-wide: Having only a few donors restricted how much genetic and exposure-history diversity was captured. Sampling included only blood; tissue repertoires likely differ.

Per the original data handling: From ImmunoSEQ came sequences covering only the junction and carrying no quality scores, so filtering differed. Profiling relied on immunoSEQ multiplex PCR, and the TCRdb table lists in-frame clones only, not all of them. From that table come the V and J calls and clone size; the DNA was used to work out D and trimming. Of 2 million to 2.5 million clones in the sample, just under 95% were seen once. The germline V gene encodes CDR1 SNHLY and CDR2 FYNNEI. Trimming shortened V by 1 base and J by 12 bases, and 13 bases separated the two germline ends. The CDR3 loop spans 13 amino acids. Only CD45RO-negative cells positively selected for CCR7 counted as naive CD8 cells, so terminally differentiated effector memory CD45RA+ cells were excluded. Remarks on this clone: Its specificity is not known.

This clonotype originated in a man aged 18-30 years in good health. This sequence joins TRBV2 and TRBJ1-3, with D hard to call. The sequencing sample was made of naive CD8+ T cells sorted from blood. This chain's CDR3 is CASSEVAGGNIYF. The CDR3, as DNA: TGTGCCAGCAGTGAAGTGGCAGGTGGAAACATATATTTT.